This TCR beta chain was obtained from a study of cytomegalovirus exposure and HLA in healthy donors (dated by TCRdb to 2017 to 2019). General notes on the study: An earlier analysis of about 560 of the donors reported over 250 Gb of sequence data and around 100 million unique TCR beta sequences obtained from 150 million to 200 million T cells. A later analysis re-analyzed previously published TCR beta repertoires from approximately 700 donors and added high-resolution HLA genotyping to study TCR occurrence patterns. Every repertoire in the discovery cohort had been generated on one and the same sequencing platform. Rather than drawing on any new phenotypic data, the later analysis identified candidate immune exposures from TCR beta sequences and the way those sequences occurred across donors. Donor age, sex, ethnicity and CMV serostatus were collected together with the repertoire data. To predict cytomegalovirus infection status, the study brought together high-throughput TCR immunosequencing, statistical association of individual TCRs with disease status, and machine learning. The genetic ancestry cluster associated with self-reported Caucasian donors included 70% to 85% of the 300 to 400 genotyped donors. Typing coverage varied by locus: roughly 629-630 donors for A, B, C, DRB1 and DQB1; approximately 500 for DQA1; more than 600 for DPA1; fewer than 480 for DPB1. Along with the approximately 700-subject first cohort, a separate validation cohort of over 90 different subjects was used. Among some 410 genotyped donors of the cohort, an average of about 220,000 unique TCR beta nucleotide sequences was sequenced per donor, of which 15% to 20% were non-productive. Five DR-DQ haplotypes were treated as single units for association and clustering because of strong linkage in the cohort. An early release covering 550 to 650 HLA-typed donors comprised around 300 gigabases of sequencing data and 65 million to 100 million unique TCR sequences. The study was designed to test whether signatures of past pathogen exposure could be identified by cataloging public T cell receptors. Genome-wide SNP genotypes for about 65% of the roughly 670 donors were used in a later genetic analysis, which treated that subset as a discovery cohort. An earlier analysis of 500 to 650 of the donors applied high-throughput TCR beta sequencing to assess whether each TCR beta V gene segment acted as functional or pseudogenic. The study profiled the T cell repertoires of 500 to 800 subjects by immunosequencing and related them to cytomegalovirus serostatus. HLA typing included class I and class II loci at four-digit resolution.

Concerning this clone: Its antigen is currently not known. Base qualities are missing; no much larger clone stands one base away.

From its cysteine to its phenylalanine, the CDR3 spans 17 amino acids. Just the 51-base CDR3 DNA is kept, in frame starting at base 1. What the authors observed across the whole study: According to a later analysis, parvovirus B19, influenza, CMV and Epstein-Barr virus appeared linked to several top co-occurrence clusters. When HLA alleles, especially DR and DQ, strongly co-occurred, TCR associations were difficult to assign to individual alleles. A later analysis associated 15,000 to 20,000 TCR beta sequences with specific HLA alleles at a false discovery rate of 0.05. A later genetic analysis reported fewer N-insertions in productive TCRs among donors in an Asian-associated ancestry cluster than the roughly 650-donor mean. A later analysis found that most CMV-associated TCR beta chains appeared HLA-restricted, with HLA associations seemingly driven largely by CMV exposure. The study listed 150 to 200 TCR beta chains as associated with cytomegalovirus. A further reported finding was that TCR beta sequences accurately predicted the HLA-A and HLA-B alleles for most subjects in the first cohort. Immune exposure information for the cohort was limited to CMV serostatus. Correlated functional status among segregating V segments might be attributable to linkage disequilibrium, but an unknown experimental factor could not be ruled out. Compared with equally common non-associated chains, HLA-associated TCR beta chains in a later analysis were more clonally expanded and had lower generation probabilities. A group of highly shared sequence variants was considered likely to be a technical artifact of the sequencing pipeline. In a later analysis, the rate of TCR association differed among HLA loci, with DRB1 alleles having the most associated TCRs and HLA-C alleles having the fewest. It was suggested by the authors that the approach could potentially be generalized to other disease states and immunological phenotypes. Cytomegalovirus status was reported to be diagnosed by the classifier with high specificity and sensitivity in both the original and validation cohorts. Across donors, most TCR sequences were observed very rarely, whereas some public TCRs were present in many individuals. Because HLA typing was unavailable for some donors at each locus, only the typed subset was used in association tests. In vitro tests confirmed that a few of the cytomegalovirus-associated TCR beta chains recognize cytomegalovirus antigens. Only TCR beta chains were sequenced in this cohort, and the absence of alpha or paired-chain data limited detectable features. Over 15 rarely observed V segments, including chromosome 9 orphons, were excluded from the earlier analysis of some 590 of the donors because counts were too low. Some IMGT-functional V segments, including TRBV6-2 and TRBV6-3, could not be told apart with the 87-base-pair reads, so those segments were excluded. An association between a missense DCLRE1C variant and V-gene and J-gene trimming of TCR beta chains was found in a later genetic analysis and replicated in an independent cohort. Broadly in line with IMGT annotations, most TCR beta V segments showed up in productive rearrangements about 87% or about 30% of the time in an earlier analysis of 587 of the donors. Roughly uniform sequencing depth across donors was assumed in presence/absence analyses, although this assumption may not hold.

The cohort comprised fewer than 700 healthy bone marrow donors. At the time of sampling, every cohort member was nominally healthy, though immune exposures that went unrecorded were likely present. The donor was CMV seronegative and was included in the group of several hundred seronegative cohort members. A peripheral blood sample was provided by each donor, and peripheral blood mononuclear cells were used for TCR beta sequencing. The Qiagen DNeasy Blood Extraction Kit was used to extract genomic DNA from the blood cell samples. The library came from the immunoSEQ multiplex PCR assay. A mixture of 60 forward primers for TCR Vbeta segments and 13 reverse primers for TCR Jbeta segments was used in the multiplex PCR. A multiplex PCR assay on genomic DNA amplified the CDR3 region of rearranged TCR beta genes. Amplified TCR beta libraries were sequenced as 87-base-pair reads on the Illumina HiSeq System. Regarding the original processing steps: A later analysis tallied tens of millions of unique TCR beta chains across the 666 repertoires, and about 10 million of those chains were shared by two or more donors. To remove PCR and sequencing errors, raw reads were error-corrected and collapsed into unique sequences using a nearest-neighbor algorithm that merged closely related sequences. CDR3 sequences were aligned to IMGT reference sequences to assign V, D and J gene segments. For a sequence to be retained, a match of at least six nucleotides was required to both a V gene segment and a J gene segment. A rearrangement was called productive if the CDR3 had no stop codons and remained in frame with V and J, and every other rearrangement was called non-productive. CDR3 was defined according to IMGT convention as the region running from the second conserved V-encoded cysteine to the conserved J-encoded phenylalanine. In an earlier analysis of around 640 of the donors, sequences lacking an unambiguous match to a single V gene segment were excluded. In an earlier analysis of 500 to 750 of the donors, V segments were called functional above 56.7% productive rearrangements and were called segregating when the between-donor standard deviation exceeded 5%. A statistical classification framework was developed to diagnose cytomegalovirus status using the catalog of TCR beta chain sequences. A later analysis assigned V and J genes by comparing TCR nucleotide sequences with IMGT/GENE-DB human TR gene sequences. Using the TCRdist pipeline, a later analysis assigned CDR3 sequences along with most-parsimonious VDJ recombination scenarios. In a later analysis, every TCR beta chain was defined by the combination of its CDR3 amino acid sequence and its V-gene family, and reads without a unique V-gene family were dropped. A later analysis removed 592 highly shared, low-generation-probability nucleotide sequences to deal with suspected cross-contamination and a sequencing artifact. In a later analysis, a clonal expansion index for each public chain was calculated from normalized within-repertoire ranks of inferred template counts. Generation probabilities in a later analysis came from a VDJ recombination model fitted to out-of-frame rearrangements, and those results were checked against IGoR. In a later analysis, hypergeometric tests were used to score TCR-TCR, TCR-HLA and TCR-CMV co-occurrence, with a repertoire-size bias correction applied to TCR pairs. False discovery rates were estimated in a later analysis by permuting HLA or CMV assignments 20 times. In a later analysis, co-occurring TCRs were grouped with DBSCAN, and TCRdist sequence similarity was added when clustering was performed within HLA-allele-positive subsets. Repertoires with fewer than 30,000 or more than 120,000 public chains were left out of co-occurrence clustering, as were about 5 repertoires with anomalous nucleotide sharing. In TCRdb, the immuneACCESS table is reduced to in-frame sequences with V and J assigned. These tables do not hold every clone; where another copy was compared, an unresolved V gene accounts for under half, and the others remain unexplained. V, J and clone size are those of that table, while D and trimming were read from the DNA. The sample profile shows more than 90,000 clones; about 61% of them were found once. Together, the top ten hold 2.2% of the sample.

Material for sequencing was PBMCs. The receptor's source is a woman aged 25 to 39 in good health and CMV-seronegative. This sequence uses TRBV21-1 and TRBJ1-1. TRBV21-1 is deemed a pseudogene. The encoded CDR3 is CASSKRPGGAGRTEAFF. The DNA sequence is as follows: TGTGCCAGCAGCAAAAGGCCCGGCGGGGCAGGTCGGACTGAAGCTTTCTTT.